This TCR beta chain appears in the sequencing data of a study of blood T cell repertoires in COVID-19. Study summary: Specimens from acute and convalescent COVID-19 originated in the United States, Italy and Spain. PBMCs, B-cell-depleted T cells, or T cells were the source of the cDNA or gDNA that made up the material.

The authors' processing: Cell counts per sample came from amplifying reference gene primers. The assay was immunoSEQ multiplex PCR, and TCRdb's table has in-frame clones only and misses some. V, J and clone size are taken as reported in that table, and D and trimming were inferred from the DNA itself. The top ten hold approximately 15% of the sample, which has 150,000 to 200,000 clones, 75% to 80% seen once. This CDR3 spans 14 amino acids. With V trimmed by 5 bases and J by 7 bases, 6 bases remained unmatched. Germline values: CDR1 MNHEY, CDR2 SVGAGI. The sample taken for sequencing was peripheral blood. The TCR originated in a woman of 80 years or more with acute or convalescent COVID-19. The chain has TRBV6-5 and TRBJ2-7; TRBD2 matches 12 bases. This CDR3 reads CASSRLAGAREQYF. The DNA for the CDR3 is TGTGCCAGCAGTAGACTAGCGGGAGCCAGGGAGCAGTACTTC.